The 8 T cell receptor beta chains below were found in one sample sequenced in a study of Ad26.COV2.S vaccination and SARS-CoV-2 variants. Libraries were prepared by immunoSEQ multiplex PCR; TCRdb keeps only in-frame clonotypes and omits some of them. Counted here are 430,000 or so clones, 75% to 95% occurring once; the ten biggest clones make up 10% to 15%. This sample's treatment: 19 received Ad26.COV2.S at low or high dose, single or two shots; several received placebo; per-sample allocation not given. Sample collection was performed on day 63 after the first vaccine or placebo injection. The sequences come from peripheral blood, collected in a trial of Ad26.COV2.S vaccine versus placebo. The receptors derive from a person aged 18-60 years who received the Ad26.COV2.S COVID-19 vaccine or a placebo.

This sequence joins TRBV19 and TRBJ1-3; D might be TRBD1 (6 bases). The CDR3 totals 15 residues. The ends were cut back, 4 bases at V and 4 bases at J, with 14 bases in the middle. Per the germline V gene, CDR1 is LNHDA and CDR2 is SQIVND (reference sequence). The CDR3 is CASSTGGGQGNTIYF. As DNA, the CDR3 is TGTGCCAGTAGTACCGGGGGCGGACAGGGAAACACCATATATTTT.

V is TRBV2 and J is TRBJ2-3; the D is unclear. Trimming removed 5 bases from V and 7 bases from J, with 10 bases in between. The CDR3 extends over 12 amino acids. Per the germline V gene, CDR1 is SNHLY and CDR2 is FYNNEI. Written as DNA, the CDR3 is TGTGCCAGCAGTAGGATCACGAATACGCAGTATTTT. It yields the protein CASSRITNTQYF.

J is TRBJ2-2 and V is TRBV4-3; D call uncertain. Trimming took off 4 bases at V and 4 bases at J, with 7 bases between the two ends. Germline lookup yields CDR1 LGHNA and CDR2 YSLEER. The CDR3 is made up of 13 amino acids. CDR3 in DNA: TGCGCCAGCAGCCGTACCTCCACCGGGGAGCTGTTTTTT. Amino acids: CASSRTSTGELFF.

The CDR3 nucleotides are TGCAGCGTTGAGGCGGGAGGTCAGCCCCAGCATTTT. This codes for CSVEAGGQPQHF. The genes are TRBV29-1 and TRBJ1-5; D is unresolved. This CDR3 comprises 12 residues. In germline, CDR1 is SQVTM, CDR2 ANQGSEA. Trimming removed 3 bases at V and 6 bases at J, with 9 bases between.

The chain has TRBV6-1 and TRBJ2-7; 9 positions agree with TRBD1. V shed 2 bases and J 9 bases; nucleotides not matched to a gene: 11. The CDR3 runs 15 residues. The V gene's germline CDR1 is MNHNS and CDR2 SASEGT. CDR3 in amino acids: CASSERDRVKLGQYF. For the CDR3, the DNA is TGTGCCAGCAGTGAAAGGGACAGGGTAAAACTGGGGCAGTACTTC.

The V call is TRBV5-8, the J call TRBJ1-5; TRBD1 might be the D (5 bases). The V end lost 2 bases, the J end lost 5 bases, and 14 bases lay between the germline ends. The CDR3 has 15 amino acids. Germline V lookup: CDR1 SGHTS, CDR2 YDEGEE. DNA of the CDR3: TGTGCCAGCAGCTTATACAATCCCAGGGATCAGCCCCAGCATTTT. Protein sequence: CASSLYNPRDQPQHF.

A word on this clone: Other DNA sequences in this sample translate to the same CDR3. The chain has TRBV28 and TRBJ2-7; 14 positions agree with TRBD2. The CDR3 is made up of 16 amino acids. V was clipped by 1 base and J by 4 bases; unmatched bases: 3. Germline CDR1 reads MDHEN; CDR2 reads SYDVKM. CDR3 sequence (DNA): TGTGCCAGCAGTTTATCGGGGACTAGCGGGAGTTACGAGCAGTACTTC. Protein product: CASSLSGTSGSYEQYF.

The CDR3 DNA is TGCGCCAGCAGCGGGGACAGGGGGCAAAAGGGGAATGAAAAACTGTTTTTT. It is translated as CASSGDRGQKGNEKLFF. This chain connects TRBV5-1 to TRBJ1-4, with 12 positions matching TRBD1. V was clipped by 4 bases and J by 5 bases; unmatched bases: 9. CDR1 is SGHRS and CDR2 is YFSETQ in the germline V gene. The CDR3 length is 17 residues.